The following is a TCR beta chain sequence with its context. Its antigen is still unknown. The entry originates in a study of blood T cells in healthy people across ages. Study-wide results and caveats: With age, beta diversity per million T cells declined roughly linearly, significantly by 30 to 50. Estimated diversity across one million T cells was deemed an underestimate. It was not known whether donors were CMV positive (a possible confounder of expanded clonotype changes).

Germline V gene lookup returns CDR1 DFQATT and CDR2 SNEGSKA (reference sequence). The V end was cut by 3 bases, the J end by 3 bases, with 17 bases between. The CDR3 consists of 15 residues. Around 10 milliliters was the volume of peripheral blood drawn from each donor. Next came a second PCR, run for roughly 6 to 11 cycles, which used a sample-barcoded 5' primer along with a J-beta primer mix. MiXCR, run by TCRdb on the 5' RACE reads, gives a single entry per CDR3 protein. The sample lists around 940,000 distinct CDR3 sequences; roughly 51% were seen once. The sequence was collected from an older woman in good health. The V and J genes are TRBV20-1 and TRBJ1-2, with unresolved D. Sequences were obtained from blood. The CDR3 DNA sequence: TGCAGTGCTAGGTTAGGCACACTATTCGACTATGGCTACACCTTC. It translates to CSARLGTLFDYGYTF.